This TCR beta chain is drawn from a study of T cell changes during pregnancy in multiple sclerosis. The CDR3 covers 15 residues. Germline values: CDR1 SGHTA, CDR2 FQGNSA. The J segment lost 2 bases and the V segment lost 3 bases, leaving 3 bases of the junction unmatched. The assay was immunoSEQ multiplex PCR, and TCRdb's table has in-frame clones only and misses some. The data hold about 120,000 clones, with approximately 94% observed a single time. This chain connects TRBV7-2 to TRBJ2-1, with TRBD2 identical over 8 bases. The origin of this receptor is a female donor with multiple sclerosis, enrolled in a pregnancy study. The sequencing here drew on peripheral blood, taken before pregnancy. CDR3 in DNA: TGTGCCAGCAGCTTTCCGGGGGGGCCCTACAATGAGCAGTTCTTC. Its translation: CASSFPGGPYNEQFF.